These T cell receptor beta chains were read from a single sample in a study of early T cells in non-severe SARS-CoV-2 infection. One entry per CDR3 protein results from TCRdb running MiXCR on the 5' RACE reads. The data hold roughly 86,000 distinct CDR3 sequences, with 14% to 15% observed a single time. Material for sequencing was whole blood. The source is an adult who was a healthcare worker with PCR-confirmed SARS-CoV-2 infection or an uninfected control (not recorded which). Each CDR3 is given with its conserved first and last residue. A D gene is named only where the DNA matches it firmly. Clone size appears in some rows only: once, few, many, or a class for an expanded clone.

size: few; J: TRBJ1-3; D: NA; V: TRBV5-3; CDR3: CARSRSAPGGNTIYF; DNA: TGTGCCAGAAGCCGTTCAGCCCCCGGGGGAAACACCATATATTTT
size: few; J: TRBJ1-5; D: NA; V: TRBV12-5; CDR3: CASVGGYNSNQPQHF; DNA: TGTGCTAGTGTCGGAGGTTATAATAGCAATCAGCCCCAGCATTTT
size: many; J: TRBJ1-2; D: NA; V: TRBV20-1; CDR3: CSARDPRYLDGGYTF; DNA: TGCAGTGCTAGAGACCCAAGGTACCTAGATGGGGGCTACACCTTC
size: NA; J: TRBJ2-5; D: TRBD1; V: TRBV5-1; CDR3: CASSPGTGGETQYF; DNA: TGCGCCAGCAGCCCGGGGACAGGGGGAGAGACCCAGTACTTC
size: few; J: TRBJ2-3; D: TRBD2; V: TRBV10-2; CDR3: CASSDEGREGDLADTQYF; DNA: TGCGCCAGCAGTGACGAGGGGAGGGAAGGGGACTTAGCAGATACGCAGTATTTT
size: NA; J: TRBJ2-5; D: NA; V: TRBV7-2; CDR3: CASSPFGDSGRETQYF; DNA: TGTGCCAGCAGCCCCTTTGGGGACTCGGGGCGAGAGACCCAGTACTTC
size: NA; J: TRBJ2-1; D: TRBD2; V: TRBV5-1; CDR3: CASHEPGLAGEGEQFF; DNA: TGCGCCAGCCACGAGCCAGGACTAGCGGGGGAAGGTGAGCAGTTCTTC
size: few; J: TRBJ2-2; D: NA; V: TRBV5-1; CDR3: CASSQATGELFF; DNA: TGCGCCAGCAGCCAGGCGACCGGGGAGCTGTTTTTT
size: NA; J: TRBJ2-1; D: TRBD1; V: TRBV15; CDR3: CAVRPGQSSYNEQFF; DNA: TGTGCCGTTCGGCCGGGACAGAGCTCCTACAATGAGCAGTTCTTC
size: few; J: TRBJ2-2; D: TRBD1; V: TRBV6-4; CDR3: CASSDSGTGNTGELFF; DNA: TGTGCCAGCAGTGACTCCGGGACAGGGAACACCGGGGAGCTGTTTTTT
size: NA; J: TRBJ1-3; D: NA; V: TRBV7-2; CDR3: CASSLSWGNTIYF; DNA: TGTGCCAGCAGCTTGTCCTGGGGGAACACCATATATTTT
size: few; J: TRBJ2-3; D: NA; V: TRBV25-1; CDR3: CASRLGSQGTDTQYF; DNA: TGTGCCAGCCGTCTGGGATCCCAGGGCACAGATACGCAGTATTTT
size: few; J: TRBJ1-2; D: NA; V: TRBV29-1; CDR3: CSVRDQGRPYGYTF; DNA: TGCAGCGTTAGGGACCAAGGGCGTCCCTATGGCTACACCTTC
size: few; J: TRBJ2-5; D: TRBD2; V: TRBV5-1; CDR3: CASSDGLATETQYF; DNA: TGCGCCAGCAGCGATGGACTAGCTACGGAGACCCAGTACTTC
size: NA; J: TRBJ2-5; D: NA; V: TRBV6-6; CDR3: CASSYSDIWGTQYF; DNA: TGTGCCAGCAGTTACTCAGACATCTGGGGGACCCAGTACTTC
size: few; J: TRBJ1-2; D: NA; V: TRBV29-1; CDR3: CSVETTNYGYTF; DNA: TGCAGCGTTGAAACGACTAATTATGGCTACACCTTC
size: NA; J: TRBJ2-5; D: NA; V: TRBV29-1; CDR3: CTGGEETQYF; DNA: TGCACCGGCGGGGAGGAGACCCAGTACTTC
size: few; J: TRBJ2-3; D: NA; V: TRBV18; CDR3: CASSPLVPGTDTQYF; DNA: TGTGCCAGCTCACCACTCGTTCCGGGGACAGATACGCAGTATTTT
size: many; J: TRBJ2-5; D: NA; V: TRBV3-1; CDR3: CASSQTQETQYF; DNA: TGTGCCAGCAGCCAGACGCAAGAGACCCAGTACTTC
size: many; J: TRBJ1-3; D: NA; V: TRBV6-6; CDR3: CASSYLPPGQGNTIYF; DNA: TGTGCCAGCAGTTACCTACCTCCGGGACAAGGAAACACCATATATTTT
size: many; J: TRBJ1-1; D: NA; V: TRBV15; CDR3: CATSRAPQINQNTEAFF; DNA: TGTGCCACCAGCAGAGCTCCCCAAATTAATCAGAACACTGAAGCTTTCTTT
size: many; J: TRBJ1-2; D: NA; V: TRBV6-1; CDR3: CASSERGRTANYGYTF; DNA: TGTGCCAGCAGTGAGAGAGGGAGAACGGCTAACTATGGCTACACCTTC
size: many; J: TRBJ1-2; D: NA; V: TRBV14; CDR3: CASSPNTAGYTF; DNA: TGTGCCAGCAGCCCGAACACCGCTGGCTACACCTTC
size: many; J: TRBJ1-3; D: TRBD1; V: TRBV5-4; CDR3: CASSSPQGVDGNTIYF; DNA: TGTGCCAGCAGCTCCCCTCAGGGGGTGGACGGAAACACCATATATTTT
size: few; J: TRBJ1-5; D: TRBD1; V: TRBV5-1; CDR3: CASSLNRGLQPQHF; DNA: TGCGCCAGCAGCTTAAACAGGGGGCTTCAGCCCCAGCATTTT
size: NA; J: TRBJ1-2; D: NA; V: TRBV29-1; CDR3: CSVVSQYGYTF; DNA: TGCAGCGTTGTATCACAGTATGGCTACACCTTC
size: few; J: TRBJ2-1; D: TRBD1; V: TRBV5-1; CDR3: CASSLIETGVNNEQFF; DNA: TGCGCCAGCAGCTTAATTGAGACAGGGGTTAACAATGAGCAGTTCTTC
size: NA; J: TRBJ2-1; D: NA; V: TRBV12-3/TRBV12-4; CDR3: CASSPGASAAAYNEQFF; DNA: TGTGCCAGCAGCCCTGGCGCCTCAGCGGCCGCCTACAATGAGCAGTTCTTC
size: few; J: TRBJ2-5; D: NA; V: TRBV5-1; CDR3: CASSLLGIQETQYF; DNA: TGCGCCAGCAGCTTATTAGGAATCCAAGAGACCCAGTACTTC
size: NA; J: TRBJ2-3; D: NA; V: TRBV18; CDR3: CASSPLGGATDTQYF; DNA: TGTGCCAGCTCACCGTTAGGGGGGGCGACAGATACGCAGTATTTT
size: many; J: TRBJ2-1; D: NA; V: TRBV10-2; CDR3: CASSAGMSSYNEQFF; DNA: TGCGCCAGCAGTGCTGGGATGAGCTCCTACAATGAGCAGTTCTTC
size: medium-sized; J: TRBJ2-5; D: TRBD1; V: TRBV7-8; CDR3: CASSTGEETQYF; DNA: TGTGCCAGCAGTACAGGGGAAGAGACCCAGTACTTC
size: NA; J: TRBJ2-3; D: NA; V: TRBV7-6; CDR3: CASSLGRPPFTQNF; DNA: TGTGCCAGCAGCTTAGGTCGGCCCCCCTTTACGCAGAATTTT
size: many; J: TRBJ1-3; D: TRBD1; V: TRBV30; CDR3: CAWSRTGGWGNTIYF; DNA: TGTGCCTGGAGTCGGACAGGGGGATGGGGAAACACCATATATTTT
size: few; J: TRBJ2-1; D: TRBD1; V: TRBV7-9; CDR3: CASSLARTRDSWHNEQFF; DNA: TGTGCCAGCAGCTTAGCACGAACCCGGGACAGTTGGCACAATGAGCAGTTCTTC
size: NA; J: TRBJ2-5; D: NA; V: TRBV24-1; CDR3: CATSDLGGEETQYF; DNA: TGTGCCACCAGTGATTTAGGAGGGGAAGAGACCCAGTACTTC
size: many; J: TRBJ2-3; D: NA; V: TRBV6-6; CDR3: CASSRYSTDTQYF; DNA: TGTGCCAGCAGTCGGTACAGCACAGATACGCAGTATTTT
size: NA; J: TRBJ2-5; D: NA; V: TRBV2; CDR3: CASSDGIGTQETQYF; DNA: TGTGCCAGCAGTGATGGGATTGGGACACAAGAGACCCAGTACTTC
size: few; J: TRBJ2-1; D: TRBD1; V: TRBV5-1; CDR3: CASSFRQGAYNEQFF; DNA: TGCGCCAGCAGCTTTAGGCAGGGGGCCTACAATGAGCAGTTCTTC
size: NA; J: TRBJ2-3; D: TRBD2; V: TRBV29-1; CDR3: CSVEESGRGLANTQYF; DNA: TGCAGCGTTGAAGAGTCCGGTAGGGGACTAGCAAATACGCAGTATTTT
size: NA; J: TRBJ1-1; D: TRBD1; V: TRBV3-1; CDR3: CASSQERGLEAFF; DNA: TGTGCCAGCAGCCAAGAAAGGGGGCTTGAAGCTTTCTTT
size: NA; J: TRBJ2-3; D: TRBD1; V: TRBV29-1; CDR3: CSVDAFSGQGTDTQYF; DNA: TGCAGCGTTGACGCCTTCTCCGGACAGGGCACAGATACGCAGTATTTT
size: NA; J: TRBJ2-2; D: TRBD1; V: TRBV12-3/TRBV12-4; CDR3: CASSLRQGNTGELFF; DNA: TGTGCCAGCAGTTTACGACAGGGGAACACCGGGGAGCTGTTTTTT
size: NA; J: TRBJ2-4; D: NA; V: TRBV6-5; CDR3: CASSYSGAKNIQYF; DNA: TGTGCCAGCAGTTACTCAGGAGCCAAAAACATTCAGTACTTC
size: many; J: TRBJ2-2; D: NA; V: TRBV7-3; CDR3: CASSFQGTGELFF; DNA: TGTGCCAGCAGCTTTCAGGGCACCGGGGAGCTGTTTTTT
size: NA; J: TRBJ2-3; D: TRBD2; V: TRBV7-9; CDR3: CASSRGDSSTDTQYF; DNA: TGTGCCAGCAGCCGGGGGGATTCCAGCACAGATACGCAGTATTTT
size: few; J: TRBJ1-6; D: NA; V: TRBV21-1; CDR3: CASSPTKGQGRSSYNSPLHF; DNA: TGTGCCAGCAGCCCGACGAAGGGGCAGGGGAGGAGCTCCTATAATTCACCCCTCCACTTT
size: many; J: TRBJ2-3; D: NA; V: TRBV12-3/TRBV12-4; CDR3: CASRPDVSTDTQYF; DNA: TGTGCCAGCCGACCGGACGTTAGCACAGATACGCAGTATTTT
size: NA; J: TRBJ2-1; D: TRBD2; V: TRBV25-1; CDR3: CASSSVGLALGNEQFF; DNA: TGTGCCAGCAGTTCCGTAGGACTAGCTTTGGGCAATGAGCAGTTCTTC
size: few; J: TRBJ2-1; D: NA; V: TRBV28; CDR3: CASSNRPVQFF; DNA: TGTGCCAGCAGTAATAGACCGGTGCAGTTCTTC
size: NA; J: TRBJ2-1; D: NA; V: TRBV5-1; CDR3: CASSLRGAVEDEQFF; DNA: TGCGCCAGCAGCTTGCGGGGGGCTGTTGAGGATGAGCAGTTCTTC
size: few; J: TRBJ1-1; D: NA; V: TRBV12-3/TRBV12-4; CDR3: CASSFYRGGRTEAFF; DNA: TGTGCCAGCAGTTTTTATAGGGGGGGCCGAACTGAAGCTTTCTTT
size: NA; J: TRBJ1-1; D: NA; V: TRBV27; CDR3: CASSFRRGEAFF; DNA: TGTGCCAGCAGTTTTCGGCGTGGTGAAGCTTTCTTT
size: NA; J: TRBJ2-1; D: NA; V: TRBV7-8; CDR3: CASSARRVHEQFF; DNA: TGTGCCAGCAGCGCCCGCAGGGTCCATGAGCAGTTCTTC